Below, one T cell receptor (beta chain) is given with its context. Clones were sequenced by immunoSEQ multiplex PCR, and TCRdb holds only the in-frame ones, with some missing. The sample has 66,000 or so clones, approximately 87% seen once. This sample is drawn from a study of technical replicates of blood from a few donors. The sample was PBMCs. This sequence was found in a human donor in good health. Some clones in this sample may be carry-over from other donors' samples.

The CDR3 coding sequence is TGTGCCAGCAGCAAGGACACCTCCTACGAGCAGTACTTC. It translates to CASSKDTSYEQYF. The chain recombines TRBV7-9 with TRBJ2-7; D may be TRBD1 (5 bases). V dropped 5 bases and J dropped 0 bases, with 8 bases sitting between them. The CDR3 is 13 amino acids. The germline V gene has CDR1 SEHNR and CDR2 FQNEAQ (reference sequence).